The 13 T cell receptor beta chains listed next were all sequenced from one sample in a study of PD-1 blockade in classical Hodgkin lymphoma. Time point noted: cycle 4 day 1 (C4D1), after more than 5 weeks of nivolumab. After autologous stem cell transplantation all patients relapsed, and prior brentuximab vedotin exposure differed between cohorts. Isolated CD8+ T cells were derived from thawed PBMCs through magnetic negative selection. Clones were read by immunoSEQ multiplex PCR, and TCRdb kept only the in-frame ones, dropping some. Of 7,300 or so clones in the sample, 77% are singletons; the top ten hold approximately 30%. The sequenced sample was CD8+ T cells from blood, obtained before the fourth cycle of nivolumab. These receptors all stem from a human donor with classical Hodgkin lymphoma.

The gene calls are TRBV7-8 and TRBJ2-3, with TRBD1 as a possible D gene (6 bases). V shed 5 bases and J shed 10 bases, with 25 bases lying between them. The CDR3 runs 16 residues. The germline gives CDR1 SGHVS, CDR2 FQNEAQ. Here the CDR3 reads CASSITERTAIVSQYF. CDR3 sequence (DNA): TGTGCCAGCAGCATTACGGAACGGACAGCAATAGTATCGCAGTATTTT.

This chain connects TRBV9 to TRBJ2-5; D might be TRBD2 (6 bases). Trimming removed 2 bases at V and 9 bases at J, with 23 bases between. CDR1 is SGDLS, CDR2 YYNGEE, per germline. The CDR3 totals 16 residues. The CDR3 loop reads CASSVSWTTQSGAQYF. The CDR3 DNA follows: TGTGCCAGCAGCGTCTCTTGGACTACCCAATCCGGGGCCCAGTACTTC.

The CDR3 coding sequence is TGTGCCAGCAGCCTCACACCCGGCGAGCAGTACTTC. Its protein is CASSLTPGEQYF. The chain links TRBV7-2 to TRBJ2-7; D call uncertain. Germline V gives CDR1 SGHTA, CDR2 FQGNSA. Trimming cost V 5 bases and J 6 bases, with 11 bases left between them. The CDR3 sequence is 12 residues long.

The CDR3 nucleotides read TGTGCCAGCAGAGTCGGGGCGTCCTACAATGAGCAGTTCTTC. Its translation is CASRVGASYNEQFF. The rearrangement uses TRBV6-6 and TRBJ2-1, with D perhaps matching TRBD1 or TRBD2 (5 bases each). There are 14 residues in the CDR3. V gave up 6 bases and J gave up 1 base, with 10 bases separating them. CDR1 is MNHNY and CDR2 is SVGAGI in the germline V gene (reference sequence).

The V call is TRBV5-6, the J call TRBJ2-7; 7 bases line up with TRBD1. The ends lost 1 base at V and 4 bases at J; junction bases unmatched: 5. CDR1 and CDR2 (germline): SGHDT, YYEEEE. This CDR3 comprises 14 residues. CDR3 amino acids: CASSLRTGLYEQYF. The CDR3 DNA follows: TGTGCCAGCAGCTTGAGGACAGGATTGTACGAGCAGTACTTC.

The chain employs TRBV7-9 and TRBJ1-1; no firm D call. This CDR3 spans 12 amino acids. Germline V gene lookup returns CDR1 SEHNR and CDR2 FQNEAQ (reference sequence). The ends were cut back, 4 bases at V and 4 bases at J, with 7 bases in the middle. CDR3 sequence reads: CASSWQGTEAFF. The CDR3 region has the DNA TGTGCCAGCAGCTGGCAAGGCACTGAAGCTTTCTTT.

This clone has only one observation. The rearrangement uses TRBV6-5 and TRBJ2-7, with TRBD1 matching over 7 bases. CDR3 size: 13 residues. Trimming removed 3 bases from V and 5 bases from J; junction bases left unmatched: 4. Germline lookup yields CDR1 MNHEY and CDR2 SVGAGI. DNA of the CDR3: TGTGCCAGCAGTTATACAGGGGTCCACGAGCAGTACTTC. Its translation: CASSYTGVHEQYF.

Only a few counts were recorded for this clone. The CDR3 spells CASSLVGTQAFF. The CDR3 DNA sequence: TGTGCCAGCAGCTTAGTTGGGACCCAAGCTTTCTTT. This sequence joins TRBV7-9 and TRBJ1-1; D might be TRBD1 (5 bases). Deletions cut 1 base from V and 9 bases from J, with 9 bases between. Germline lookup yields CDR1 SEHNR and CDR2 FQNEAQ (reference sequence). The CDR3 contains 12 residues.

This clone was picked up a small number of times. This chain connects TRBV19 to TRBJ2-1; 14 bases line up with TRBD2. The CDR3 spans 19 residues. Trimming at V came to 5 bases and at J to 4 bases, leaving 13 bases not matched to a gene. In germline, CDR1 is LNHDA, CDR2 SQIVND (reference sequence). The CDR3 DNA reads as TGTGCCAGTAGTCTGGGACTAGCGGGAGTCCACCCCTCTTACAATGAGCAGTTCTTC. Translation gives CASSLGLAGVHPSYNEQFF.

The chain recombines TRBV7-9 with TRBJ2-1, with D possibly matching TRBD2 (6 bases). There are 15 residues in the CDR3. The V gene lost 2 bases and the J gene lost 9 bases, with 17 bases spanning the gap. Germline CDR1 and CDR2: SEHNR and FQNEAQ (reference sequence). The CDR3 DNA reads as TGTGCCAGCAGCTTAAGCCCGGGAGCCCTCCGTGAGCAGTTCTTC. Translated: CASSLSPGALREQFF.

The V and J genes are TRBV5-6 and TRBJ1-5, with a possible D match to TRBD1 (5 bases). The CDR3 runs 15 residues. The germline V and J ends were trimmed by 2 bases and 1 base, with 10 bases remaining between them. Germline V gene lookup returns CDR1 SGHDT and CDR2 YYEEEE. For the CDR3, the DNA is TGTGCCAGCAGCTTTGGGGGGATGAGCAATCAGCCCCAGCATTTT. Its protein product is CASSFGGMSNQPQHF.

V is TRBV9 and J is TRBJ2-3; TRBD2 might be the D (5 bases). Trimming pared 2 bases from V and 6 bases from J, leaving 13 bases between. Germline-derived CDR1 and CDR2 are SGDLS and YYNGEE. The CDR3 spans 14 residues. CDR3 nucleotides: TGTGCCAGCAGCGTCTTAGTATCGGGGGATACGCAGTATTTT. This sequence encodes CASSVLVSGDTQYF.

The chain links TRBV19 to TRBJ1-2; 10 positions match TRBD1. CDR3 size: 15 residues. Germline CDR1 is LNHDA and CDR2 is SQIVND (reference sequence). With 3 bases clipped from V and 7 bases from J, the junction kept 8 bases outside the gene matches. The CDR3 DNA reads TGTGCCAGTAGTATCGGAGGACAGGGGGGTTTTGGCTACACCTTC. It encodes CASSIGGQGGFGYTF.